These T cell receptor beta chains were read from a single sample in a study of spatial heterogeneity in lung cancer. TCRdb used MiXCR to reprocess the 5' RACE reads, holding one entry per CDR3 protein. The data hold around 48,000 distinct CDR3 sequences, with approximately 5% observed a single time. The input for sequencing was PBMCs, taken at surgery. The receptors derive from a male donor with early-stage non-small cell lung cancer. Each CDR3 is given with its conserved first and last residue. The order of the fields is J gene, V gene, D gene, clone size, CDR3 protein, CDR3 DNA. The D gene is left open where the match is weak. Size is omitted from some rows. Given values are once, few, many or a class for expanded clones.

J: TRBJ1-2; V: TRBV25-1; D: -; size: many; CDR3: CASSDTTRGGGYGYTF; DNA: TGTGCCAGCAGTGATACCACGAGGGGGGGAGGCTATGGCTACACCTTC
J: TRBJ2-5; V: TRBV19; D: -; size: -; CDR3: CASSLEGETQYF; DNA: TGTGCCAGTAGCTTAGAGGGAGAGACCCAGTACTTC
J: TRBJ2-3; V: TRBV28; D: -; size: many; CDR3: CASSFLSGTDTQYF; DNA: TGTGCCAGCAGCTTCCTTAGCGGAACAGATACGCAGTATTTT
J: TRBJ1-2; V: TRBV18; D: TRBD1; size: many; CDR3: CASSLVTGEESGYTF; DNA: TGTGCCAGCTCACTAGTCACAGGGGAAGAAAGCGGCTACACCTTC
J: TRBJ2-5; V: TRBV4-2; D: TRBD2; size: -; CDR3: CASSQEAAGGPVETQYF; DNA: TGTGCCAGCAGCCAAGAAGCAGCGGGAGGGCCTGTGGAGACCCAGTACTTC
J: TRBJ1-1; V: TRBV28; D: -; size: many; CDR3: CASSLLKFRPTANTEAFF; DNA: TGTGCCAGCAGTTTATTGAAATTCCGACCTACAGCGAACACTGAAGCTTTCTTT
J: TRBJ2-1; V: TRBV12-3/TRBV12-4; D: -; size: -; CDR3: CASSPTDLSYNEQFF; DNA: TGTGCCAGCAGTCCGACAGATCTATCCTACAATGAGCAGTTCTTC
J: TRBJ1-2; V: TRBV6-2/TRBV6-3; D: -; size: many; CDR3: CASSYRTQGRSGYTF; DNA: TGTGCCAGCAGTTACCGTACCCAGGGACGATCTGGCTACACCTTC
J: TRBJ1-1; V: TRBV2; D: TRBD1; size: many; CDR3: CASRGTGGESGTEAFF; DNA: TGTGCCAGCAGGGGGACAGGGGGTGAGTCGGGCACTGAAGCTTTCTTT
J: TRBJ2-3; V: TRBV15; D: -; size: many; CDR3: CATSSGSGADTQYF; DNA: TGTGCCACCAGCAGCGGGAGCGGCGCGGATACGCAGTATTTT
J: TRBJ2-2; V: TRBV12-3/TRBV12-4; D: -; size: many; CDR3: CASTLNTGELFF; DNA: TGTGCCAGCACATTGAACACCGGGGAGCTGTTTTTT
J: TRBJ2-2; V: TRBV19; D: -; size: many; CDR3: CASRKRGSNTGELFF; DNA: TGTGCCAGTAGAAAGCGCGGATCGAACACCGGGGAGCTGTTTTTT
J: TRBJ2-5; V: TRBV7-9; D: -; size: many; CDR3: CASSQVMALNRETQYF; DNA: TGTGCCAGCAGCCAAGTGATGGCTCTAAACCGAGAGACCCAGTACTTC
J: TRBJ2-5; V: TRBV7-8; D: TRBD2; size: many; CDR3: CASSLGGLAGGLGETQYF; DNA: TGTGCCAGCAGCTTAGGGGGACTAGCGGGAGGGCTCGGCGAGACCCAGTACTTC
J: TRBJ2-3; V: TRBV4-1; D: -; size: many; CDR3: CASSQERTINAPDTQYF; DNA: TGCGCCAGCAGCCAAGAGAGGACAATAAACGCCCCAGATACGCAGTATTTT
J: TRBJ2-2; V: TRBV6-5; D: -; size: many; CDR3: CASRISQGKAGELFF; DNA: TGTGCCAGCAGGATCTCTCAGGGAAAGGCCGGGGAGCTGTTTTTT
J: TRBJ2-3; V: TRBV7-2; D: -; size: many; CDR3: CASSSPSRSGRPTDTQYF; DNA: TGTGCCAGCAGCTCCCCCTCGAGGTCGGGCAGACCCACAGATACGCAGTATTTT
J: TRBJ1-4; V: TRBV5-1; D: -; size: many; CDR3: CASSLVTNEKLFF; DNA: TGCGCCAGCAGCCTTGTTACTAATGAAAAACTGTTTTTT
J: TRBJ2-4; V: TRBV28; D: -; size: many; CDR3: CASSDRDGVNIQYF; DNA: TGTGCCAGCAGTGACCGGGACGGAGTAAACATTCAGTACTTC
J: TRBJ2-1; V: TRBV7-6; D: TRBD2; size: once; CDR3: CASSLGLAGSYYNEQFF; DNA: TGTGCCAGCAGCCTCGGACTAGCGGGATCCTATTACAATGAGCAGTTCTTC
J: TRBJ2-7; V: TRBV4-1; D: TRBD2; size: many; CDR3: CASSPGAGVHEQYF; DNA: TGCGCCAGCAGCCCGGGAGCGGGAGTCCACGAGCAGTACTTC
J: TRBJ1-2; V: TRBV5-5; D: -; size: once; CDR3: CASSLRAAIRYTF; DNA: TGTGCCAGCAGCTTGAGGGCCGCCATACGCTACACCTTC
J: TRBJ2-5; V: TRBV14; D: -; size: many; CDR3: CASSRSAAFNQETRYF; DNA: -
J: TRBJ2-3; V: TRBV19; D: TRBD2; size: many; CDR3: CASATSDTDTQYF; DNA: TGTGCCAGCGCGACTAGCGACACAGATACGCAGTATTTT
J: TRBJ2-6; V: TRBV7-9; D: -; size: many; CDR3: CASSFIGANVLTF; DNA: TGTGCCAGCAGCTTCATCGGGGCCAACGTCCTGACTTTC
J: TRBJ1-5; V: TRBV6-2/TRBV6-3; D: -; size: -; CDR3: CASSYEDYSNQPQHF; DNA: TGTGCCAGCAGTTACGAGGATTATAGCAATCAGCCCCAGCATTTT
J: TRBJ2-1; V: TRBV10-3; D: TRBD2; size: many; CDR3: CAISESKGRANYNEQFF; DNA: TGTGCCATCAGTGAGTCGAAGGGGAGGGCCAACTACAATGAGCAGTTCTTC
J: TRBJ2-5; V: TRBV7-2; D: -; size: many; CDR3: CASSFSSRETQYF; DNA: TGTGCCAGCAGCTTCTCGAGTAGAGAGACCCAGTACTTC
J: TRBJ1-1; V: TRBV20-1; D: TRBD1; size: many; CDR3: CSAGPGQTSEAFF; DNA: TGCAGTGCAGGTCCGGGACAGACTTCTGAAGCTTTCTTT
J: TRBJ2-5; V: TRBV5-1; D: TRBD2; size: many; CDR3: CASSVLSSGSIETQYF; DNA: TGCGCCAGCAGCGTACTCTCTAGCGGGAGTATAGAGACCCAGTACTTC
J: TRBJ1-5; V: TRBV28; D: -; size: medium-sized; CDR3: CASKPGGATNQPQHF; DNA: TGTGCCAGCAAGCCGGGAGGGGCGACCAATCAGCCCCAGCATTTT
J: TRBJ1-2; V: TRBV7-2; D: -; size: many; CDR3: CASTGVASYGYTF; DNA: TGTGCCAGCACCGGGGTCGCCTCCTATGGCTACACCTTC
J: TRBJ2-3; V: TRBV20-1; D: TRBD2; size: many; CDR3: CSAKSGKVPDTQYF; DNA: TGCAGTGCTAAGAGCGGGAAGGTCCCAGATACGCAGTATTTT
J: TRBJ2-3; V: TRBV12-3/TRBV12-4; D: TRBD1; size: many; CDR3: CASKITGGGTDTQYF; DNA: TGTGCCAGCAAAATAACAGGGGGAGGCACAGATACGCAGTATTTT
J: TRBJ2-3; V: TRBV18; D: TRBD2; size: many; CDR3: CASSTSGRYDTQYF; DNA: TGTGCCAGTTCGACTAGCGGGAGATATGATACGCAGTATTTT
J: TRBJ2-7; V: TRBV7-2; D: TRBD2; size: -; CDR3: CASSFGGLAGDEQYF; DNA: TGTGCCAGCAGCTTTGGCGGACTAGCGGGAGACGAGCAGTACTTC
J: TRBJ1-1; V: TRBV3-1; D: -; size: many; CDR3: CASSQGRGTEAFF; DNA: TGTGCCAGCAGCCAAGGGAGAGGAACTGAAGCTTTCTTT
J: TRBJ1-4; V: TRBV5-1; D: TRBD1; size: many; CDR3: CASGPGSSGTAATNEKLFF; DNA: TGCGCCAGCGGGCCTGGGTCTTCTGGGACAGCTGCAACTAATGAAAAACTGTTTTTT
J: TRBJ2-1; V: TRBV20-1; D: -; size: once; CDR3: CSARLGNEQFF; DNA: TGCAGTGCCAGACTAGGCAATGAGCAGTTCTTC
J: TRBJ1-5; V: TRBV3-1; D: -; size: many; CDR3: CASSSAVGTSVLPQHF; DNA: TGTGCCAGCAGCTCAGCCGTCGGGACCTCAGTCCTGCCCCAGCATTTT
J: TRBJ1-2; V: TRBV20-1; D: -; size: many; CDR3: CSAQEPRGYYGYTF; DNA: TGCAGTGCACAGGAGCCGCGGGGATACTATGGCTACACCTTC
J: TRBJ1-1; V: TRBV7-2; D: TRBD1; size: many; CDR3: CASSFYGQGIEAFF; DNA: TGTGCCAGCAGCTTTTACGGACAGGGGATTGAAGCTTTCTTT
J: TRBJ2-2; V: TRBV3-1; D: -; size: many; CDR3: CASSQGAGVNTGELFF; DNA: TGTGCCAGCAGCCAAGGTGCAGGGGTGAACACCGGGGAGCTGTTTTTT
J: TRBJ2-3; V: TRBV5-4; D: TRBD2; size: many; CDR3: CASTPPTGGGLAGDTQYF; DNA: TGTGCCAGCACCCCACCGACAGGGGGGGGACTAGCGGGAGATACGCAGTATTTT
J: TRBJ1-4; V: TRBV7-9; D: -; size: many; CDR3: CASSSRGGTNEKLFF; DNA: TGTGCCAGCAGCTCGAGGGGGGGAACTAATGAAAAACTGTTTTTT
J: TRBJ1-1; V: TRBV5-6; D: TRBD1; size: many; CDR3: CASSLFDRGPPNTEAFF; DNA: TGTGCCAGCAGCTTGTTCGACAGGGGCCCTCCGAACACTGAAGCTTTCTTT
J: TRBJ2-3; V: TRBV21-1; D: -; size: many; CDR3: CASPHSADTQYF; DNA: TGTGCCAGTCCTCACTCAGCGGATACGCAGTATTTT
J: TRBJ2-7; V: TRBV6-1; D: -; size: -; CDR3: CASSEGGFMDEQYF; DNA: TGTGCCAGCAGTGAAGGTGGCTTTATGGACGAGCAGTACTTC